This TCR beta chain came from a study of cytomegalovirus exposure and HLA in healthy donors. The CDR3 extends over 15 amino acids. The V and J ends lost 4 bases and 7 bases, in that order; junction bases with no gene match: 12. Germline CDR1 is MNHNS and CDR2 is SASEGT. General study points: Among the sequence variants, a highly shared cluster was likely an artifact of sequencing.

Regarding this clone: Its antigen is still unknown.

In the PCR, 60 Vbeta and 13 Jbeta primers were used. TCRdb's copy holds only in-frame clones and misses some; the assay was immunoSEQ multiplex PCR. The sample has fewer than 45,000 clones; roughly 69% are singletons. This sequence joins TRBV6-1 and TRBJ2-7, with 8 bases fitting TRBD1. What was sequenced was PBMCs. The receptor was derived from a woman in her thirties in good health and CMV-seronegative. CDR3 region: CASSVVWDRKSEQYF. DNA of the CDR3: TGTGCCAGCAGTGTTGTTTGGGACAGGAAATCGGAGCAGTACTTC.